The 26 T cell receptor beta chains below were found in one sample sequenced in a study of blood T cell repertoires in COVID-19. Sequencing used immunoSEQ multiplex PCR; TCRdb keeps in-frame clones, though not all of them. The table has 150,000 to 200,000 clones, 84% seen once; the top ten hold more than 14%. Material: peripheral blood. The receptors originated from a woman aged 70-85 years with COVID-19, enrolled during active disease.

Of note for this clone: A read error is likely, as this CDR3 ends without the conserved phenylalanine or tryptophan. The rearrangement uses TRBV11-2 and TRBJ1-4; 8 positions agree with TRBD1. CDR1 and CDR2 from the germline V gene are SGHAT and FQNNGV. This CDR3 comprises 14 residues. V trimming: 3 bases; J trimming: 7 bases; junction bases outside the gene matches: 4. The DNA of the CDR3 is TGTGCCAGCAGCTTCGACAGGGGATCTGAAAAACTGTTTCTT. Protein: CASSFDRGSEKLFL.

Details on this clone: At one end, the junction sequence differs from germline, possibly due to a read error. The genes are TRBV10-3 and TRBJ1-1; D perhaps matches TRBD1 (6 bases). CDR1 and CDR2 from the germline V gene are ENHRY and SYGVKD. The CDR3 contains 15 residues. The CDR3 nucleotides are TGTGCCATCAGTGTACTGGGACAAAAGAACGCTGAAGCTTTCTTT. It specifies CAISVLGQKNAEAFF.

This chain joins TRBV9 and TRBJ1-3; D gene ambiguous. V was clipped by 0 bases and J by 0 bases, with 13 bases between them. Germline CDR1 and CDR2: SGDLS and YYNGEE. This CDR3 comprises 17 residues. The CDR3 region is CASSVAREALSGNTIYF. The CDR3 region has the DNA TGTGCCAGCAGCGTAGCTAGGGAGGCCCTCTCTGGAAACACCATATATTTT.

This chain connects TRBV6-5 to TRBJ2-4, with TRBD1 matching over 9 bases. The CDR3 has 13 amino acids. The junction had 5 bases not matched to a gene; V was cut back by 6 bases and J by 8 bases. Germline V gene lookup returns CDR1 MNHEY and CDR2 SVGAGI. The CDR3 DNA follows: TGTGCCAGCAGGGGACAGGGAGGATACATTCAGTACTTC. It encodes CASRGQGGYIQYF.

The chain joins TRBV3-1 (or the pseudogene TRBV3-2) to TRBJ1-5; the D gene is possibly TRBD1 (5 bases). Germline loops: CDR1 LGHDT, CDR2 YNNKEL (reference sequence). The CDR3 consists of 16 residues. V was pared by 1 base and J by 0 bases, with 10 bases between. The CDR3 protein is CASSQVRVGSNQPQHF. CDR3 sequence (DNA): TGTGCCAGCAGCCAAGTCAGGGTGGGTAGCAATCAGCCCCAGCATTTT.

The CDR3 DNA reads as TGTGCCAGCAGCCAGGAAAACACCATATATTTT. Amino acid sequence: CASSQENTIYF. The chain has TRBV5-5 and TRBJ1-3, with D unresolved. Trimming took off 4 bases at V and 6 bases at J, with 5 bases between the two ends. This CDR3 region has 11 residues. The germline V gene encodes CDR1 SGHKS and CDR2 YYEKEE (reference sequence).

The rearrangement uses TRBV5-5 and TRBJ2-5, with 8 bases matching TRBD2. Germline values: CDR1 SGHKS, CDR2 YYEKEE (reference sequence). The CDR3 is 14 amino acids. Trimming removed 0 bases from V and 4 bases from J; junction bases left unmatched: 2. The CDR3 is CASSLDAGGETQYF. The CDR3 coding sequence is TGTGCCAGCAGCTTGGACGCGGGAGGAGAGACCCAGTACTTC.

The rearrangement uses TRBV6-5 and TRBJ2-3; possible D gene TRBD2, 5 bases. Germline V gene sequence: CDR1 MNHEY, CDR2 SVGAGI. The germline V and J ends were trimmed by 7 bases and 2 bases, with 13 bases remaining between them. The CDR3 spans 14 residues. The CDR3 sequence: CASTRSGNTDTQYF. The CDR3 DNA follows: TGTGCCAGCACCCGGTCCGGGAACACAGATACGCAGTATTTT.

The gene calls are TRBV18 and TRBJ1-1; D gene ambiguous. The CDR3 spans 15 residues. Germline V gene sequence: CDR1 KGHSH, CDR2 LQKENI. Between the trimmed V and J ends, which lost 3 bases and 3 bases, there was a span of 14 bases. The CDR3 coding sequence is TGTGCCAGCTCACCTCCTCACCGGCGGGACACTGAAGCTTTCTTT. As protein: CASSPPHRRDTEAFF.

V gene TRBV18 combines with J gene TRBJ1-5, with a possible D match to TRBD1 (5 bases). CDR3 size: 15 residues. The V gene's germline CDR1 is KGHSH and CDR2 LQKENI. The V and J ends lost 3 bases and 3 bases respectively, with 12 bases between them. CDR3 coding DNA: TGTGCCAGCTCACCGTCGGCAGGACACAATCAGCCCCAGCATTTT. Its translation: CASSPSAGHNQPQHF.

This chain links TRBV7-3 with TRBJ1-2; tentatively, D is TRBD1 (6 bases). CDR3 length: 15 residues. V gave up 4 bases and J gave up 0 bases, with 12 bases separating them. Germline-derived CDR1 and CDR2 are SGHTA and FQGTGA. The CDR3 sequence is CASSYTGNSNYGYTF. CDR3 DNA sequence: TGTGCCAGCAGCTACACAGGGAATTCTAACTATGGCTACACCTTC.

The chain links TRBV9 to TRBJ1-1; 7 bases are a match to TRBD1. The CDR3 has 13 amino acids. The trim removed 0 bases at V and 7 bases at J, leaving 3 bases unmatched. Germline V CDR1 and CDR2: SGDLS, YYNGEE. CDR3 protein: CASSVEGAGEAFF. DNA for the CDR3: TGTGCCAGCAGCGTAGAGGGGGCAGGTGAAGCTTTCTTT. The entire variable domain, with the rest obtained from reference TRBV9 and TRBJ1-1, is as follows: DSGVTQTPKHLITATGQRVTLRCSPRSGDLSVYWYQQSLDQGLQFLIQYYNGEERAKGNILERFSAQQFPDLHSELNLSSLELGDSALYFCASSVEGAGEAFFGQGTRLTVV.

A single count supports this clone. The V call is TRBV2, the J call TRBJ2-2, with 11 bases lining up with TRBD2. CDR1 and CDR2 (germline): SNHLY, FYNNEI. V shed 5 bases and J 7 bases; nucleotides not matched to a gene: 6. This CDR3 is 15 amino acids long. The CDR3 loop is CASSKTSGSIGELFF. The CDR3 DNA is TGTGCCAGCAGTAAAACTAGCGGGAGCATCGGGGAGCTGTTTTTT.

The chain joins TRBV6-2 or TRBV6-3 to TRBJ2-5; TRBD2 aligns across 7 bases. The CDR3 has 17 residues. Trimming cost V 5 bases and J 2 bases; bases outside gene matches: 14. Germline-derived CDR1 and CDR2 are MNHEY and SVGEGT. DNA of the CDR3: TGTGCCAGCAGTCCGGGAGAAAGCGGGGCGACACAAGAGACCCAGTACTTC. It encodes CASSPGESGATQETQYF.

CDR3 sequence (DNA): TGTGCCAGTAGTATAGGGCGGAAACAATACACCGGGGAGCTGTTTTTT. This gives the protein CASSIGRKQYTGELFF. This chain connects TRBV19 to TRBJ2-2; D is ambiguous. Germline loops: CDR1 LNHDA, CDR2 SQIVND (reference sequence). The CDR3 contains 16 residues. Trimming stripped 1 base from V and 3 bases from J, with 12 bases between. The entire variable domain, with the rest obtained from reference TRBV19 and TRBJ2-2, is as follows: DGGITQSPKYLFRKEGQNVTLSCEQNLNHDAMYWYRQDPGQGLRLIYYSQIVNDFQKGDIAEGYSVSREKKESFPLTVTSAQKNPTAFYLCASSIGRKQYTGELFFGEGSRLTVL.

This chain uses TRBV29-1 with TRBJ1-2, with 10 bases that match TRBD1. CDR1 and CDR2 from the germline V gene are SQVTM and ANQGSEA. The CDR3 has 12 amino acids. V lost 8 bases, J lost 6 bases, and 6 bases stayed unmatched. CDR3 protein: CSRTGGLDGYTF. CDR3 bases: TGCAGCAGGACAGGGGGGTTGGATGGCTACACCTTC.

The chain joins TRBV11-2 to TRBJ2-1, with 10 bases identical to TRBD2. The length of the CDR3 is 15 residues. V was clipped by 5 bases and J by 4 bases; unmatched bases: 5. Looked up from germline, CDR1 is SGHAT and CDR2 is FQNNGV. This chain's CDR3 is CASSTLAGIYNEQFF. The CDR3 DNA reads as TGTGCCAGCAGCACACTAGCGGGAATATACAATGAGCAGTTCTTC.

The V call is TRBV7-9, the J call TRBJ2-7, with TRBD1 identical over 7 bases. This CDR3 has 14 amino acids. V lost 4 bases, J lost 7 bases, and 10 bases stayed unmatched. CDR1 is SEHNR, CDR2 FQNEAQ, per germline (reference sequence). The CDR3 sequence: CASSWGQRREEQYF. The CDR3 nucleotides read TGTGCCAGCAGCTGGGGACAGAGAAGGGAGGAGCAGTACTTC.

V and J are TRBV7-2 and TRBJ1-1; TRBD1 might be the D (6 bases). Germline assignment: CDR1 SGHTA and CDR2 FQGNSA. Trimming pared 4 bases from V and 3 bases from J, leaving 18 bases between. This CDR3 comprises 16 residues. DNA of the CDR3: TGTGCCAGCAGCTCAGCCGGGACAACGATCCACACTGAAGCTTTCTTT. Encoded protein: CASSSAGTTIHTEAFF.

The rearrangement uses TRBV28 and TRBJ2-2, with D perhaps TRBD2 (6 bases). Trimming took off 8 bases at V and 8 bases at J, with 15 bases between the two ends. Germline lookup yields CDR1 MDHEN and CDR2 SYDVKM. The CDR3 loop spans 13 amino acids. CDR3 sequence reads: CASLTSVSGELFF. Here the CDR3 DNA reads TGTGCCAGCCTGACTAGTGTTTCAGGGGAGCTGTTTTTT.

V gene TRBV6-5 combines with J gene TRBJ1-5; D call uncertain. CDR3 length: 11 residues. Germline V gene data show CDR1 as MNHEY and CDR2 as SVGAGI. Trimming removed 9 bases from V and 2 bases from J, with 5 bases in between. The CDR3 region is CASSGNQPQHF. The DNA of the CDR3 is TGTGCCAGTTCCGGCAATCAGCCCCAGCATTTT.

The chain has TRBV19 and TRBJ2-6; TRBD1 aligns across 7 bases. Germline lookup yields CDR1 LNHDA and CDR2 SQIVND (reference sequence). The CDR3 is 17 residues long. The junction had 13 bases not matched to a gene; V was cut back by 7 bases and J by 4 bases. DNA for the CDR3: TGTGCCAGTATGAGTCGACAGGGCGGCGGAGGGGCCAACGTCCTGACTTTC. Amino acids: CASMSRQGGGGANVLTF.

The chain uses TRBV9 and TRBJ2-1; TRBD2 matches at 7 bases. Looked up from germline, CDR1 is SGDLS and CDR2 is YYNGEE. The trim removed 4 bases at V and 5 bases at J, leaving 12 bases unmatched. There are 16 residues in the CDR3. The CDR3 sequence is CASSSQLSGLDNEQFF. In DNA form, the CDR3 reads TGTGCCAGCAGCTCACAACTTAGCGGGCTGGACAATGAGCAGTTCTTC.

This clone was detected only once. The rearrangement uses TRBV28 and TRBJ2-3, with 10 bases identical to TRBD2. With 5 bases clipped from V and 4 bases from J, the junction kept 9 bases outside the gene matches. The CDR3 has 16 amino acids. Germline assignment: CDR1 MDHEN and CDR2 SYDVKM. This CDR3 reads CASSGQAGGFSDTQYF. The DNA of the CDR3 is TGTGCCAGCAGTGGGCAAGCGGGAGGGTTCTCAGATACGCAGTATTTT.

The gene calls are TRBV20-1 and TRBJ2-6; D is undetermined. Trimming cost V 3 bases and J 4 bases, with 4 bases left between them. CDR3 length: 12 amino acids. Per the germline V gene, CDR1 is DFQATT and CDR2 is SNEGSKA (reference sequence). DNA for the CDR3: TGCAGTGCTAGTAGCGGGGCCAACGTCCTGACTTTC. This sequence encodes CSASSGANVLTF.

The gene calls are TRBV19 and TRBJ1-5; perhaps TRBD1 as D (6 bases). The CDR3 loop spans 15 amino acids. CDR1 and CDR2 (germline): LNHDA, SQIVND (reference sequence). Deletions cut 0 bases from V and 2 bases from J, with 8 bases between. CDR3 sequence: CASSIDSGGNQPQHF. The CDR3 DNA is TGTGCCAGTAGTATAGACTCAGGGGGCAATCAGCCCCAGCATTTT.